This record covers a single TCR beta chain. Sequence at one end of the junction differs from germline and may be a read error. This entry is derived from a study of tumor and adjacent non-tumor tissue in lung cancer. Study summary: Stage I to III disease affected some 11 men and 4 or 5 women aged roughly 31 to 80. Samples averaged roughly 4.2 million productive TCRbeta reads each.

This sample's RNA came from whole unsorted tissue. The CDR3 spans 13 residues. A modified ARM-PCR protocol with three rounds of nested PCR amplified TCRbeta. A single record per CDR3 protein comes from TCRdb applying MiXCR to the multiplex PCR reads. The sample holds 200,000 to 250,000 distinct CDR3 sequences; about 76% are singletons and the top ten take approximately 25%. The sequenced sample was lung tumor tissue. The chain has TRBV12-3 or TRBV12-4 and TRBJ1-1, with D tentatively TRBD1 (5 bases). This sequence was found in a man in his fifties or sixties with non-small cell lung cancer. CDR3 nucleotides: TGTGCCAGCAGTGGGGACGTTGGGACTGAAGCGTTCTTT. Translation gives CASSGDVGTEAFF.